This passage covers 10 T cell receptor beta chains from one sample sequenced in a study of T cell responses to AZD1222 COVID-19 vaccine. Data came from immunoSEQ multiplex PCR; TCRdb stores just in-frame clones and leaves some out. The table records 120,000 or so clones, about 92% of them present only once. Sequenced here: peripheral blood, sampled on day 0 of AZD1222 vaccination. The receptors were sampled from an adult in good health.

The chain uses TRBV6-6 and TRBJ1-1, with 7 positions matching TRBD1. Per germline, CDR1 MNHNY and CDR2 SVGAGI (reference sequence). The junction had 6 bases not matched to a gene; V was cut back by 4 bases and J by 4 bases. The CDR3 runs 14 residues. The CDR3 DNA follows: TGTGCCAGCAGTTCTACAGGGGCGGGCACTGAAGCTTTCTTT. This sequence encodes CASSSTGAGTEAFF.

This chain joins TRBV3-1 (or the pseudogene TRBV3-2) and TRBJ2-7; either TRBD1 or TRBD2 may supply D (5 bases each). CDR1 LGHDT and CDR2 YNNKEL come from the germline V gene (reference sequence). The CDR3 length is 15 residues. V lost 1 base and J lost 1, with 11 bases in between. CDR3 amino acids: CASSQVWDGSYEQYF. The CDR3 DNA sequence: TGTGCCAGCAGCCAAGTTTGGGACGGGTCCTACGAGCAGTACTTC.

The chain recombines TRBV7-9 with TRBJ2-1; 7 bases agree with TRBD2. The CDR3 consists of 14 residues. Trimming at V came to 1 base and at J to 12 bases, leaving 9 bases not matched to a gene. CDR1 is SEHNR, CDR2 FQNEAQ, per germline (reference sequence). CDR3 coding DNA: TGTGCCAGCAGCTTAGGGAGGCGGGAGAAGGGGCAGTTCTTC. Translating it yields CASSLGRREKGQFF.

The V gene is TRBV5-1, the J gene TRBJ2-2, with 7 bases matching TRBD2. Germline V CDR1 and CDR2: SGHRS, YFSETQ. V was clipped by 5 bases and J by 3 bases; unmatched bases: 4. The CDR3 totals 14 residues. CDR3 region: CASRGRADTGELFF. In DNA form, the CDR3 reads TGCGCCAGCAGGGGGAGGGCCGACACCGGGGAGCTGTTTTTT.

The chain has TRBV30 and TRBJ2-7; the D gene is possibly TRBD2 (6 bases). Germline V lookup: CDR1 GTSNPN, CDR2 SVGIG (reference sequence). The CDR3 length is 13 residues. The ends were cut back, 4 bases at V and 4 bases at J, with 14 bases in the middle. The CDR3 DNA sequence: TGTGCCTGGAACCGAAACGGGGGATACGAGCAGTACTTC. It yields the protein CAWNRNGGYEQYF.

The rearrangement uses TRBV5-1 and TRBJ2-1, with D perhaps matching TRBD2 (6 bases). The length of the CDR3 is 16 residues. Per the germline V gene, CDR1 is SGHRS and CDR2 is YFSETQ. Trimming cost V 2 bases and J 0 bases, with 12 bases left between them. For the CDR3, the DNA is TGCGCCAGCAGCTTAGCGGGCAGTCTCTCCTACAATGAGCAGTTCTTC. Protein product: CASSLAGSLSYNEQFF.

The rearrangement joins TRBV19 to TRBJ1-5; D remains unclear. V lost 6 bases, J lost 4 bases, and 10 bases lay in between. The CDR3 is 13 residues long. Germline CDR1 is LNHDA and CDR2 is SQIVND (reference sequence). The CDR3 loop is CASRAPANQPQHF. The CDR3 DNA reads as TGTGCCAGTAGGGCCCCTGCGAATCAGCCCCAGCATTTT.

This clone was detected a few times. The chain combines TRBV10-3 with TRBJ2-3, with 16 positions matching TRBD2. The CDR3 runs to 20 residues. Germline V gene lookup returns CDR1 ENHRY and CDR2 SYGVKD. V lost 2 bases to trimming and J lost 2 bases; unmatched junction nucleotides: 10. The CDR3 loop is CAISEPSGLAGGTSTDTQYF. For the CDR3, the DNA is TGTGCCATCAGTGAGCCTTCGGGACTAGCGGGAGGGACGTCCACAGATACGCAGTATTTT.

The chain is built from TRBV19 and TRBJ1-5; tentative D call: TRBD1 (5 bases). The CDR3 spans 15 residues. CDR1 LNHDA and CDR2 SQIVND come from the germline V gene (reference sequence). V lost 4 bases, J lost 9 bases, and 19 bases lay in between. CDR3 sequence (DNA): TGTGCCAGTAGTAGACAGCAACGAATCCCGACGCCCCAGCATTTT. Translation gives CASSRQQRIPTPQHF.

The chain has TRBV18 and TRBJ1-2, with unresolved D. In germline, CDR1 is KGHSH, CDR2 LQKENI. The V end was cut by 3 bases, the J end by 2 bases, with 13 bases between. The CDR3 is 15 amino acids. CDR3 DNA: TGTGCCAGCTCACCTCTGGACGGGCAAAACTATGGCTACACCTTC. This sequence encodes CASSPLDGQNYGYTF.